This T cell receptor (beta chain) was documented in a study of blood T cell repertoires in COVID-19. In the study overall: Material from acute and convalescent COVID-19 was sourced from the United States, Italy and Spain. T cells, B-cell-depleted T cells, or PBMCs provided the cDNA or gDNA that served as material.

In the source study's methods: Amplifying reference gene primers gave estimates of nucleated cell counts. Produced via immunoSEQ multiplex PCR; TCRdb's table is partial and in-frame only. V and J calls and clone size are those listed in that table; D and trimming were worked out from the DNA. Counted here are roughly 220,000 clones, 70% to 90% occurring once; the ten biggest clones make up roughly 2.6%. V lost 0 bases and J 5 bases, leaving 14 bases between the germline ends. The CDR3 consists of 16 residues. Germline V gene data show CDR1 as SGDLS and CDR2 as YYNGEE. Sequenced: peripheral blood. This TCR came from a man aged 45-65 years who had recovered from COVID-19. The chain is built from TRBV9 and TRBJ2-2; D might be TRBD1 (5 bases). The CDR3: CASSVEGRVRTGELFF. CDR3 sequence (DNA): TGTGCCAGCAGCGTAGAGGGCAGGGTGAGGACCGGGGAGCTGTTTTTT.